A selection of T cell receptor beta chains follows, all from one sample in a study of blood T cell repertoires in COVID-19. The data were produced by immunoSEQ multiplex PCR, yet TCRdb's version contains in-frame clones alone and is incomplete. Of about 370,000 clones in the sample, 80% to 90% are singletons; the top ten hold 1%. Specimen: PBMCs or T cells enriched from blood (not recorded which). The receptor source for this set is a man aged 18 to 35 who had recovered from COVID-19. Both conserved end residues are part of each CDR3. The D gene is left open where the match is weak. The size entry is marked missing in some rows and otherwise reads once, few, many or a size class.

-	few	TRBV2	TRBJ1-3	CASTGGSGNTIYF	TGTGCCAGCACTGGAGGGTCAGGAAACACCATATATTTT
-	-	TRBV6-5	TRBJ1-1	CASSYSRSPNTEAFF	TGTGCCAGCAGTTACTCGCGGAGTCCGAACACTGAAGCTTTCTTT
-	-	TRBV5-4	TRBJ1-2	CASSSGRGASNYGYTF	TGTGCCAGCAGCTCCGGGAGAGGGGCCTCGAACTATGGCTACACCTTC
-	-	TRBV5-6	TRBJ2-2	CASSLKRAGELFF	TGTGCCAGCAGCTTAAAGAGGGCCGGGGAGCTGTTTTTT
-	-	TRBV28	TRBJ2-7	CASSSPGDSYEQYF	TGTGCCAGCTCCTCCCCCGGGGACTCCTACGAGCAGTACTTC
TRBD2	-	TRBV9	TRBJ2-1	CASSVVPGGTYNEQFF	TGTGCCAGCAGCGTAGTACCCGGGGGGACCTACAATGAGCAGTTCTTC
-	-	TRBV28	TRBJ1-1	CASRAIYTEAFF	TGTGCCAGCAGAGCGATATATACTGAAGCTTTCTTT
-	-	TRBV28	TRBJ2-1	CASSIGVARTYNEQFF	TGTGCCAGCAGTATCGGGGTAGCGCGGACCTACAATGAGCAGTTCTTC
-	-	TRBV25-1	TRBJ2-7	CASSRGYEQYF	TGTGCCAGCAGCAGGGGCTACGAGCAGTACTTC
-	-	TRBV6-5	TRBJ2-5	CASIIPGEETQYF	TGTGCCAGCATAATACCGGGGGAAGAGACCCAGTACTTC
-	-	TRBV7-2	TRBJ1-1	CASSLMRSEAFF	TGTGCCAGCAGCTTAATGAGATCCGAAGCTTTCTTT
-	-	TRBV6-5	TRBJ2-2	CASRTGNTGELFF	TGTGCCAGCAGGACAGGCAACACCGGGGAGCTGTTTTTT
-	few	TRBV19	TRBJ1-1	CASSPGEGMTAFF	TGTGCCAGTAGTCCCGGGGAGGGTATGACTGCTTTCTTT
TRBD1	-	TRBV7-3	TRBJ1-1	CASSLGAGGTEAFF	TGTGCCAGCAGCTTAGGGGCAGGGGGCACTGAAGCTTTCTTT
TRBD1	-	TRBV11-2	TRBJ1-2	CASSPDLGQVPGGYTF	TGTGCCAGCAGCCCCGACTTGGGACAGGTCCCTGGAGGCTACACCTTC
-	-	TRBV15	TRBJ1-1	CATSRELAGSAFF	TGTGCCACCAGCAGAGAATTGGCGGGGTCGGCTTTCTTT
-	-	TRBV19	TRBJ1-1	CASQFGGAGYSKATEAFF	TGTGCCAGTCAGTTTGGCGGGGCGGGGTATTCTAAGGCCACTGAAGCTTTCTTT
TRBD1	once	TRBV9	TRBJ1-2	CASSVDPRQGAVEGYTF	TGTGCCAGCAGCGTAGACCCGAGACAGGGGGCAGTGGAAGGCTACACCTTC
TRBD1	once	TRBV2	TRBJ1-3	CASSRRPAGTGAGNTIYF	TGTGCCAGCAGCCGAAGACCAGCCGGGACAGGGGCCGGAAACACCATATATTTT
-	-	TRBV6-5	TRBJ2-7	CATVAVSYEQYF	TGTGCCACCGTAGCGGTCTCCTACGAGCAGTACTTC
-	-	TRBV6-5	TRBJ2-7	CASSYSSGQTYEQYF	TGTGCCAGCAGTTACTCTAGCGGACAAACCTACGAGCAGTACTTC
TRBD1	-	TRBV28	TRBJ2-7	CASSFRQGVRYEQYF	TGTGCCAGCAGTTTCCGACAGGGGGTAAGGTACGAGCAGTACTTC
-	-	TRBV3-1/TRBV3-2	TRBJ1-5	CASSQNRDNQPQHF	TGTGCCAGCAGCCAAAACAGGGACAATCAGCCCCAGCATTTT
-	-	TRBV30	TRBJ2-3	CASRRWLGRRDSTDTQYF	TGTGCCTCTCGAAGATGGTTGGGGAGGAGGGATAGCACAGATACGCAGTATTTT
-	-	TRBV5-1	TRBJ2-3	CASSLRRGPTDTQYF	TGCGCCAGCAGCTTGAGGAGAGGCCCCACAGATACGCAGTATTTT
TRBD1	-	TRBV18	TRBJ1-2	CASSSVDRDYGYTF	TGTGCCAGCTCAAGCGTCGACAGGGACTATGGCTACACCTTC
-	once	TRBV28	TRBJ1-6	CASSFPRGGISSPLHF	TGTGCCAGCAGTTTCCCCCGGGGGGGTATCAGTTCACCCCTCCACTTT
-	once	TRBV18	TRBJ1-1	CASSPRQVMNTEAFF	TGTGCCAGCTCACCACGACAGGTTATGAACACTGAAGCTTTCTTT
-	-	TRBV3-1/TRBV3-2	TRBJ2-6	CASSQVSSGANVLTF	TGTGCCAGCAGCCAGGTTAGCTCTGGGGCCAACGTCCTGACTTTC
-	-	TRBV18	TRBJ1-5	CASSRIPVGPQPQHF	TGTGCCAGCTCACGAATTCCCGTGGGGCCCCAGCCCCAGCATTTT
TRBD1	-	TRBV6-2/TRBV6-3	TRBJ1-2	CASSPGTATLKYGYTF	TGTGCCAGCAGCCCCGGGACAGCGACTCTAAAGTATGGCTACACCTTC
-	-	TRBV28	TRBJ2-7	CASMRVLPYEQYF	TGTGCCAGCATGCGGGTGCTCCCCTACGAGCAGTACTTC
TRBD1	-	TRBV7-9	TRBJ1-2	CASSPQGNYGYTF	TGTGCCAGCAGCCCACAGGGGAACTATGGCTACACCTTC
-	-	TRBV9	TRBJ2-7	CASSVDRDYEQYF	TGTGCCAGCAGCGTAGACAGGGACTACGAGCAGTACTTC
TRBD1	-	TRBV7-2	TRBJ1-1	CASSLQTGVNTEAFF	TGTGCCAGCAGCCTGCAGACAGGGGTTAACACTGAAGCTTTCTTT
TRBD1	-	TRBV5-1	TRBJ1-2	CASSGGQGFGYTF	TGCGCCAGCAGCGGAGGACAGGGATTTGGCTACACCTTC
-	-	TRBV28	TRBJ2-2	CASSLAKTRLVGNTGELFF	TGTGCCAGCAGTTTAGCCAAAACCAGACTAGTCGGGAACACCGGGGAGCTGTTTTTT
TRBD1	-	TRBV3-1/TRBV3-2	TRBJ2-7	CASSPTGTYEQYF	TGTGCCAGCAGCCCGACAGGGACCTACGAGCAGTACTTC
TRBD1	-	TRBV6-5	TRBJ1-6	CASSSDRVRSPLHF	TGTGCCAGCAGCTCCGACAGGGTTCGTTCACCCCTCCACTTT
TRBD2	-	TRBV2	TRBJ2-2	CATKNRASGSTGGELFF	TGTGCCACCAAAAATCGGGCTAGCGGGAGCACCGGCGGGGAGCTGTTTTTT